This T cell receptor (beta chain) was obtained from a study of blood T cell repertoires in COVID-19 (dated by TCRdb to 2018 to 2020). For context, the study as a whole: Collaborator samples came from the United States, Italy and Spain and covered acute and convalescent phases of COVID-19. The material from the prospective study consisted of cDNA or gDNA derived from T cells, B-cell-depleted T cells, or PBMCs. Deeply sampled blood TCRbeta repertoires from subjects exposed to, actively infected with, or recovered from COVID-19 were included in the dataset. A freely available public database, intended as a resource for researchers studying the immune response to SARS-CoV-2, is where the repertoires were released. Samples were obtained from the ongoing ImmuneRACE study (first 160 participants) and from 1,200 or so subjects provided by 6 global collaborators. Sample metadata almost always included a de-identified subject ID, COVID-19 status, age in years and sex. HLA class I and class II types, where available, came from metadata supplied by the sample provider rather than from assay-based typing. The study at large found these results: Clinical and demographic metadata were provided uncurated, with the amount varying by source and participant.

TCRbeta CDR3 regions were amplified from genomic DNA using the immunoSEQ Assay, a bias-controlled multiplex PCR. Regarding the original processing steps: Within the assay, amplification of reference gene primers was used to estimate how many nucleated cells each sample contained. Sequence reads were collapsed and filtered to measure the absolute abundance of every unique TCRbeta CDR3 rearrangement. For each sample, productive Simpson clonality was calculated as the square root of Simpson's diversity index over productive rearrangements. TCRdb stores this immuneACCESS table with in-frame sequences only. Part of the clones is absent; in the studies checked, under half of the shortfall reflects unresolved V genes, and no reason is known for the rest. V, J and clone size are taken as reported in that table, and D and trimming were inferred from the DNA itself. The sample contains around 330,000 clones, 70% to 90% of them found a single time. The leading ten clones occupy around 1.6% of the sample.

One collaborating source in Seattle enrolled patients during active infection and followed them longitudinally through the course of disease. Collaborating institutions collected whole blood in K2EDTA tubes following their own protocols. For TCRbeta analysis, collaborators shipped samples as frozen whole blood, isolated PBMCs, or DNA extracted from either of those sample types. As encoded in the germline V gene, CDR1 is WSHSY while CDR2 is SAAADI. The CDR3 sequence holds 15 residues, the cysteine and phenylalanine included. Kept here is only the CDR3 DNA, which spans 45 bases and is read in frame from base 1. V sheds 10 bases and J sheds 5 bases, leaving 22 bases between their ends. Points on this clone: Its antigen is still unknown. No much larger clonotype is one base removed from it; base qualities were not supplied.

Recombination connected TRBV10-2 to TRBJ2-3; TRBD2 might be the D gene, on 6 matching bases. The sample taken for sequencing was peripheral blood. This receptor was identified in a young woman with COVID-19, enrolled during active disease. For the CDR3, the sequence is CATAQRVRTGDTQYF. The sequenced DNA is TGCGCCACCGCCCAGCGGGTCCGCACAGGAGATACGCAGTATTTT.